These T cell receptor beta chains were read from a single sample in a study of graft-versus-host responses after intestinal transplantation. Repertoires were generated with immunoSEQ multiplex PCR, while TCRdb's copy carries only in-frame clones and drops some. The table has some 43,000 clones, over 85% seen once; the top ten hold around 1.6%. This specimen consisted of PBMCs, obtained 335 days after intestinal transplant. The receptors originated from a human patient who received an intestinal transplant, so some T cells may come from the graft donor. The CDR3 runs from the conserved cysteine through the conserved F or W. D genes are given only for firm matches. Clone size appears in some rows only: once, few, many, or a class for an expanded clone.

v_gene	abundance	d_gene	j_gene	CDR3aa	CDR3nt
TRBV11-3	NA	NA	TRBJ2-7	CASSRGGETYEQYF	TGTGCCAGCAGTCGCGGGGGCGAGACCTACGAGCAGTACTTC
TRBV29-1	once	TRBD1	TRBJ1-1	CSVSDRGRKPEAFF	TGCAGTGTCTCGGACAGGGGCAGAAAACCTGAAGCTTTCTTT
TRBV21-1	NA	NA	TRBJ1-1	CASTDRAGNTEAFF	TGTGCCAGCACCGACAGGGCAGGTAACACTGAAGCTTTCTTT
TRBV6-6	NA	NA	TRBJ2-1	CASSYSGEQFF	TGTGCCAGCAGTTACTCGGGTGAGCAGTTCTTC
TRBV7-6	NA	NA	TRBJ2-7	CASSLGPGNEQYF	TGTGCCAGCAGCTTAGGGCCGGGGAACGAGCAGTACTTC
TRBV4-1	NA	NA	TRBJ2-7	CASSQDTDLYYEQYF	TGCGCCAGCAGCCAAGACACTGATCTCTACTACGAGCAGTACTTC
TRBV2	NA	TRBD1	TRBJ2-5	CASSAGFAGGQETQYF	TGTGCCAGCAGTGCCGGATTCGCAGGGGGACAAGAGACCCAGTACTTC
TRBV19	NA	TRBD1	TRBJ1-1	CASSAGTENTEAFF	TGTGCCAGTAGTGCAGGGACAGAGAACACTGAAGCTTTCTTT
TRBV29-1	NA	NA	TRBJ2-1	CSVEEGGLNNEQFF	TGCAGCGTTGAGGAGGGGGGACTCAACAATGAGCAGTTCTTC
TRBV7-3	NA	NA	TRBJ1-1	CASRSQGGEAFF	TGTGCCAGCAGGTCCCAAGGGGGTGAAGCTTTCTTT
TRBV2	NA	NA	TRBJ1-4	CASSEVGGDEKLFF	TGTGCCAGCAGTGAAGTGGGTGGGGATGAAAAACTGTTTTTT
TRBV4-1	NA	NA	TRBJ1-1	CASSQDGENTEAFF	TGCGCCAGCAGCCAAGATGGGGAGAACACTGAAGCTTTCTTT
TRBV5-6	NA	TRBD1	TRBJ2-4	CASSAKPGTGKNIQYF	TGTGCCAGCAGCGCGAAACCCGGGACAGGGAAAAACATTCAGTACTTC